This T cell receptor (beta chain) was found in a study of control samples from healthy donors and cancer patients. This CDR3 contains 17 residues. V was clipped by 3 bases and J by 4 bases; unmatched bases: 11. CDR1 and CDR2 from the germline V gene are SGHNT and YENEEA. The assay was immunoSEQ multiplex PCR, and TCRdb's table has in-frame clones only and misses some. The sample contains more than 50,000 clones, 88% of which appear only once. What was sequenced was blood. This clonotype originated in a man aged 50-60 years in good health. The V and J genes are TRBV11-3 and TRBJ2-3; 9 bases map to TRBD1. The CDR3 loop is CASSFTAGTGFADTQYF. CDR3 nucleotides: TGTGCCAGCAGCTTCACCGCCGGGACAGGGTTCGCAGATACGCAGTATTTT.